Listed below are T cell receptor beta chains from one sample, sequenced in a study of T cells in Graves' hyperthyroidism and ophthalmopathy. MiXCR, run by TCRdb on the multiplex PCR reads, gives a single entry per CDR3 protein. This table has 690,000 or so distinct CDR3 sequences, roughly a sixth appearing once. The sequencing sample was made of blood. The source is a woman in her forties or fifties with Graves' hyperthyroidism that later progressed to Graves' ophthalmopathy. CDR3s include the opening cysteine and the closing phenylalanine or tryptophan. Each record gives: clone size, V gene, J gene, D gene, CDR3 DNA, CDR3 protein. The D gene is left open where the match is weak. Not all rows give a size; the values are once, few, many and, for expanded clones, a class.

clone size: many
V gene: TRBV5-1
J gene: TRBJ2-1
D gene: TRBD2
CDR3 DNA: TGCGCCAGCAGCTTGGTACTAGCGGGGGGGCACTACAATGAGCAGTTCTTC
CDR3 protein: CASSLVLAGGHYNEQFF

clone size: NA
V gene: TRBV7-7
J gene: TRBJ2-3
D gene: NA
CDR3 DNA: TGTGCTAGCAGCTTAAATCCCGGGGGAAGCACAGATACGCAGTATTTT
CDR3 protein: CASSLNPGGSTDTQYF

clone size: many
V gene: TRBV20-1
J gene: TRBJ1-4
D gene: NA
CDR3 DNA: TGCAGTGCTAGAGATTGGCAGGGTAGTGAAAAACTGTTTTTT
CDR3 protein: CSARDWQGSEKLFF

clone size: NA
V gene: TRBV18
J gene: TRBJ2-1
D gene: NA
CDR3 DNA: TGTGCCAGCTCACCACCCGACTCCCACAATGAGCAGTTCTTC
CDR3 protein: CASSPPDSHNEQFF

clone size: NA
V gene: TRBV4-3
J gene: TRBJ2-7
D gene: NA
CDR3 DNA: TGCGCCAGCAGCCAAGATTCGGAGGGGCAATTTTACGAGCAGTACTTC
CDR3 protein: CASSQDSEGQFYEQYF

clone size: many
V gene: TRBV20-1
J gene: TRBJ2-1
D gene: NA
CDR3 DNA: TGCAGTGCTAGGCGGGACAGCGCGTACGACAATGAGCAGTTCTTC
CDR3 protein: CSARRDSAYDNEQFF

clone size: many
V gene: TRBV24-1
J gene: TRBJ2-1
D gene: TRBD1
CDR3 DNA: TGTGCCACCAGTGCCAAGGGACAGGGCGACTACAATGAGCAGTTCTTC
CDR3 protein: CATSAKGQGDYNEQFF

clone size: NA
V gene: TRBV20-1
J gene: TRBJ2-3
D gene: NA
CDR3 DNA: TGCAGTGCTAGGCTGAATCTAGCGACGCAGTATTTT
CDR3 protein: CSARLNLATQYF

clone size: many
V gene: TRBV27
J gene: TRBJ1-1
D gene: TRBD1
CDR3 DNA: TGTGCCAGCAGTCTTGGACAGGGGGCCGTTGAAGCTTTCTTT
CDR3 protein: CASSLGQGAVEAFF

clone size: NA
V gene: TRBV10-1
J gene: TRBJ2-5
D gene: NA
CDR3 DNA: TGCGCCAGCAGTGAGTCGAGGGTCGAATACCAAGAGACCCAGTACTTC
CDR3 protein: CASSESRVEYQETQYF

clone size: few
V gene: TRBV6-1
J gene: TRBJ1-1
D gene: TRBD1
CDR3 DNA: TGTGCCAGCAGGGACGCGGACAGGGACACTGAAGCTTTCTTT
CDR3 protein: CASRDADRDTEAFF

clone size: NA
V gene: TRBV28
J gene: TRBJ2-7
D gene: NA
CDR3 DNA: TGTGCCAGCAGTTCACGCAGACACTACGAGCAGTACTTC
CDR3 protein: CASSSRRHYEQYF

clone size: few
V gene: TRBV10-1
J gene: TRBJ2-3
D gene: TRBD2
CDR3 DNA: TGCGCCAGCAGTACCGGGACTAGCGGGCCCACAGATACGCAGTATTTT
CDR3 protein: CASSTGTSGPTDTQYF

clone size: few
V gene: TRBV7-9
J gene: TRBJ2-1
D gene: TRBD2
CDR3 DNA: TGTGCCAGCAGCCCAACCGGCGCGGGGGGTCCTCTAAATGAGCAGTTCTTC
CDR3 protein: CASSPTGAGGPLNEQFF

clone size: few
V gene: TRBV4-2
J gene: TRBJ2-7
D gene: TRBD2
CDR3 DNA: TGTGCCAGCAGCCAAGAAGCGGGGGGCTCCTACGAGCAGTACTTC
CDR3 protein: CASSQEAGGSYEQYF

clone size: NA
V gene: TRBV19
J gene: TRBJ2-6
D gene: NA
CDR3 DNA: TGTGCCAGTAGTAACCGCGGTCAGTCATACTCTGGGGCCAACGTCCTGACTTTC
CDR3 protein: CASSNRGQSYSGANVLTF

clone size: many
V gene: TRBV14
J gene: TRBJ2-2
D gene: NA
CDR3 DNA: TGTGCCAGCAGCCAAGATCAGGGGGGCCTCACCGGGGAGCTGTTTTTT
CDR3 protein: CASSQDQGGLTGELFF

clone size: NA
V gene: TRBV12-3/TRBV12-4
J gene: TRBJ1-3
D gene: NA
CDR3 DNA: TGTGCCAGCAGACTTCTCGAATCTGGAAACACCATATATTTT
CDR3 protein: CASRLLESGNTIYF

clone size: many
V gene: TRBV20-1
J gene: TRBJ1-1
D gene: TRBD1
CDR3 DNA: TGCAGTGCTAGACCGACAGGGATCGCTGAAGCTTTCTTT
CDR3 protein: CSARPTGIAEAFF

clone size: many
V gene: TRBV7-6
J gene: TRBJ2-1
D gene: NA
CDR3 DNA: TGTGCCAGCAGCTCCAGACAGGACTCCTACAATGAGCAGTTCTTC
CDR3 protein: CASSSRQDSYNEQFF

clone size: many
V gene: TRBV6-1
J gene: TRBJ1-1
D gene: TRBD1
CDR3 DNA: TGTGCCAGCCAAATGGGACAGGGGGACACTGAAGCTTTCTTT
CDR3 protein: CASQMGQGDTEAFF

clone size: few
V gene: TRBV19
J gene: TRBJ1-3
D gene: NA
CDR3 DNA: TGTGCCAGTACCTTGAGCAGCACATACACTGGAAACACCATATATTTT
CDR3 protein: CASTLSSTYTGNTIYF

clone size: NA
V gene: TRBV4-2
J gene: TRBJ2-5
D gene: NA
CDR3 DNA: TGTGCCAGCAGCCAAGCCCACAGGGTTGAGGAGACCCAGTACTTC
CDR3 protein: CASSQAHRVEETQYF

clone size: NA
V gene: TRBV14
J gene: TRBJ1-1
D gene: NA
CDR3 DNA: TGTGCCAGCAGCCAATCAGGGATAATGAACACTGAAGCTTTCTTT
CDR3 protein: CASSQSGIMNTEAFF

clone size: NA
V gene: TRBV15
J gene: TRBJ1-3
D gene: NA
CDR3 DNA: TGTGCCACCAGCAGAGATTTGGGAGCTGGAAACACCATATATTTT
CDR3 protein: CATSRDLGAGNTIYF

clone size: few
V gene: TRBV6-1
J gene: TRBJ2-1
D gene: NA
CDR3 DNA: TGTGCCAGCATGAGGGTCAGGGGCCCTGAGAATGAGCAGTTCTTC
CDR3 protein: CASMRVRGPENEQFF

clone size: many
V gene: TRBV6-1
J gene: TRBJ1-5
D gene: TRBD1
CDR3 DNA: TGTGCCAGCAGATTCAGACAGGGTGGTCAGCCCCAGCATTTT
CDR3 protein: CASRFRQGGQPQHF

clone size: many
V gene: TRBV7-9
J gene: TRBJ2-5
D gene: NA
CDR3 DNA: TGTGCCAGCAGCTTAGCACCACTGCAAGGGGAGACCCAGTACTTC
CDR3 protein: CASSLAPLQGETQYF

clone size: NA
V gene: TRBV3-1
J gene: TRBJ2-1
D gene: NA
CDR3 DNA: TGTGCCAGCAGCCAAGATCTAAGGGGGGGGAGCCAAGGGGGGGAGCAGTTCTTC
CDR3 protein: CASSQDLRGGSQGGEQFF

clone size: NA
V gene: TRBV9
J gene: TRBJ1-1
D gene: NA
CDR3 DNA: TGTGCCAGCAGCCTACAGACAGGAGCGAACACTGAAGCTTTCTTT
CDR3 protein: CASSLQTGANTEAFF

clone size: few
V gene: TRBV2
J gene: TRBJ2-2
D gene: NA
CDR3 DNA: TGTGCCAGCGGAGGGACTCTCACCGGGGAGCTGTTTTTT
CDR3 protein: CASGGTLTGELFF

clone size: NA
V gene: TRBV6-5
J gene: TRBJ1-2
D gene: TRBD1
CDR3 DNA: TGTGCCAGCAGTTACTCGGGATCAGGGGGCTATGGCTACACCTTC
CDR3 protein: CASSYSGSGGYGYTF

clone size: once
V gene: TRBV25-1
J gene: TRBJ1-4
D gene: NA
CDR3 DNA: TGTGCCAGCAGTGGAGACACTTATAATGAAAAACTGTTTTTT
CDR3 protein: CASSGDTYNEKLFF

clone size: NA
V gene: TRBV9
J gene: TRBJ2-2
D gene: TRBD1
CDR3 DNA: TGTGCCAGCAGCGTCCAGGGGGACACCGGGGAGCTGTTTTTT
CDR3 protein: CASSVQGDTGELFF

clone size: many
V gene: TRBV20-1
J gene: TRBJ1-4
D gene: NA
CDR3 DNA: TGCAGTGCTAGATCGACAGAAAAACTGTTTTTT
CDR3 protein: CSARSTEKLFF

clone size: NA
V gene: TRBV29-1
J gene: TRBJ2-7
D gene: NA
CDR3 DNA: TGCAGCGCCAAAAAGGCGGCCTACGAGCAGTACTTC
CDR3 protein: CSAKKAAYEQYF

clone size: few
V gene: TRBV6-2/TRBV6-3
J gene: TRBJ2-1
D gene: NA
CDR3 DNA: TGTGCCAGCAGTGCTATACGTAATGAGCAGTTCTTC
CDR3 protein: CASSAIRNEQFF

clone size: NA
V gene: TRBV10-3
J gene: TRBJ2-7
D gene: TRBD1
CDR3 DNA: TGTGCCATCAGTCGGACAGGGGATTACGAGCAGTACTTC
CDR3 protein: CAISRTGDYEQYF

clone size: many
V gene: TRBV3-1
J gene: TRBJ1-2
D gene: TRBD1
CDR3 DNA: TGTGCCAGCAGCCAAGCAGGGGGCGAGGGCTACACCTTC
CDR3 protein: CASSQAGGEGYTF